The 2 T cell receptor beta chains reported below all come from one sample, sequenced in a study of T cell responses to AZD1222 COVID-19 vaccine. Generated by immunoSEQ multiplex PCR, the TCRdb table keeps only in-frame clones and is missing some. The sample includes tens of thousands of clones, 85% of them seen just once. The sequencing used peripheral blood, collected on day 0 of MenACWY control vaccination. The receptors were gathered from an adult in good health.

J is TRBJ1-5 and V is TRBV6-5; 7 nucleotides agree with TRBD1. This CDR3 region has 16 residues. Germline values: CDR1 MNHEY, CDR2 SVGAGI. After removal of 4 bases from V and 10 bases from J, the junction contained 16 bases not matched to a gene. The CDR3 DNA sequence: TGTGCCAGCAGTTCCTCACCACGACAGGGATCGCAACCCCAGCATTTT. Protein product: CASSSSPRQGSQPQHF.

CDR3 nucleotides: TGCGCCAGCAGTGAGTCCCCCTCTAGATCCGGGGAGCTGTTTTTT. It encodes CASSESPSRSGELFF. J is TRBJ2-2 and V is TRBV10-2; D unresolved. This CDR3 is 15 amino acids long. Deletions cut 0 bases from V and 6 bases from J, with 11 bases between. Germline V gene lookup returns CDR1 WSHSY and CDR2 SAAADI.